This T cell receptor beta chain was observed in a study of T cell responses to AZD1222 COVID-19 vaccine. The data were produced by immunoSEQ multiplex PCR, yet TCRdb's version contains in-frame clones alone and is incomplete. This table holds 100,000 to 120,000 clones, about 90% found once. Germline-derived CDR1 and CDR2 are SGHTS and YDEGEE. The length of the CDR3 is 12 residues. Trimming at V came to 4 bases and at J to 13 bases, leaving 10 bases not matched to a gene. The analysis combined second doses at about 4 or about 12 weeks. The sample was peripheral blood, taken 28 days after the second AZD1222 dose. The V gene is TRBV5-8, the J gene TRBJ1-1, with 7 nucleotides matching TRBD1. The source is an adult who received the AZD1222 COVID-19 vaccine. CDR3 region: CASSPRRDSIFF. Written as DNA, the CDR3 is TGTGCCAGCAGCCCACGAAGGGACAGTATTTTCTTT.